The 25 T cell receptor beta chains below come from one sample, sequenced in a study of T cell responses to AZD1222 COVID-19 vaccine. The assay was immunoSEQ multiplex PCR, and TCRdb's table has in-frame clones only and misses some. The table records about 61,000 clones, around 85% of them present only once. The specimen comprised peripheral blood, sampled 28 days after the second AZD1222 dose. The source of these receptors is an adult who received the AZD1222 COVID-19 vaccine.

The chain uses TRBV6-5 and TRBJ2-3; 9 nucleotides match TRBD1. V dropped 6 bases and J dropped 2; count of bases not matched to a gene: 6. Germline CDR1 and CDR2: MNHEY and SVGAGI. The CDR3 sequence is 15 residues long. CDR3 in amino acids: CASRQTGGVTDTQYF. In DNA form, the CDR3 reads TGTGCCAGCAGACAGACAGGGGGTGTCACAGATACGCAGTATTTT.

V and J are TRBV4-1 and TRBJ2-7; 8 positions agree with TRBD1. The CDR3 has 14 amino acids. J gave up 4 bases and V 0 bases, and 2 bases lay outside the gene matches. Germline-derived CDR1 and CDR2 are MGHRA and YSYEKL. The CDR3 nucleotides are TGCGCCAGCAGCCAAGATAGGACAGGGTACGAGCAGTACTTC. Its translation: CASSQDRTGYEQYF.

V usage is TRBV25-1 and J usage is TRBJ1-3, with unresolved D. The ends were cut back, 5 bases at V and 5 bases at J, with 19 bases in the middle. The germline gives CDR1 MGHDK, CDR2 SYGVNS. This CDR3 comprises 16 residues. The CDR3 sequence is CASSTTAGATRNTIYF. CDR3 nucleotides: TGTGCCAGCAGTACGACGGCCGGCGCAACACGAAACACCATATATTTT.

The J gene is TRBJ2-7, the V gene TRBV7-2; the D gene is possibly TRBD1 (6 bases). Germline lookup yields CDR1 SGHTA and CDR2 FQGNSA. Trimming pared 5 bases from V and 0 bases from J, leaving 14 bases between. The CDR3 length is 15 residues. CDR3 in amino acids: CASSPGTLSSYEQYF. The CDR3 DNA follows: TGTGCCAGCAGCCCTGGGACATTGAGCTCCTACGAGCAGTACTTC. The full variable domain, rest sourced from reference TRBV7-2 and TRBJ2-7, is GAGVSQSPSNKVTEKGKDVELRCDPISGHTALYWYRQSLGQGLEFLIYFQGNSAPDKSGLPSDRFSAERTGGSVSTLTIQRTQQEDSAVYLCASSPGTLSSYEQYFGPGTRLTVT.

The rearrangement joins TRBV19 to TRBJ2-3; D call uncertain. V was clipped by 8 bases and J by 5 bases, with 8 bases between them. The CDR3 spans 11 residues. CDR1 is LNHDA and CDR2 is SQIVND in the germline V gene (reference sequence). CDR3 residues: CASHSGDTQYF. The CDR3 DNA is TGTGCCAGTCACTCCGGAGATACGCAGTATTTT.

The V and J genes are TRBV30 and TRBJ2-2; 9 positions agree with TRBD1. The CDR3 loop spans 13 amino acids. Germline CDR1 reads GTSNPN; CDR2 reads SVGIG (reference sequence). CDR3 protein: CAWDREDTGELFF. In DNA, the CDR3 is TGTGCTTGGGACAGGGAGGACACCGGGGAGCTGTTTTTT.

This clone was counted between two and nine times. The V gene is TRBV15, the J gene TRBJ2-5; D is unclear. The CDR3 extends over 14 amino acids. The V end lost 5 bases, the J end lost 0 bases, and 10 bases lay between the germline ends. CDR1 is LNHNV and CDR2 is YYDKDF in the germline V gene (reference sequence). Here the CDR3 reads CATSAGSYQETQYF. The CDR3 DNA follows: TGTGCCACCAGCGCCGGGTCGTACCAAGAGACCCAGTACTTC.

This clone was observed a single time. This chain connects TRBV28 to TRBJ2-3; no reliable D call. Per germline, CDR1 MDHEN and CDR2 SYDVKM. The CDR3 contains 11 residues. V lost 8 bases and J 5 bases, leaving 8 bases between the germline ends. The CDR3 reads CASSGRDTQYF. Written as DNA, the CDR3 is TGTGCCAGCTCGGGTAGAGATACGCAGTATTTT.

V gene TRBV19 combines with J gene TRBJ1-2; TRBD1 agrees at 10 bases. The CDR3 spans 16 residues. V shed 6 bases, J shed 4 bases, and the junction held 11 bases outside the gene matches. Germline V gene lookup returns CDR1 LNHDA and CDR2 SQIVND (reference sequence). CDR3 in DNA: TGTGCCAGTAGCCCGGGACAGGGGACCCTGGGCTATGGCTACACCTTC. Protein: CASSPGQGTLGYGYTF.

This chain links TRBV11-3 with TRBJ2-1; D gene uncertain. Trimming removed 5 bases at V and 9 bases at J, with 11 bases between. The CDR3 has 12 residues. Germline V CDR1 and CDR2: SGHNT, YENEEA. The DNA of the CDR3 is TGTGCCAGCAGCATCCTTCCAAGTGAGCAGTTCTTC. Protein sequence: CASSILPSEQFF. The variable domain in full, completed from reference TRBV11-3 and TRBJ2-1, reads EAGVVQSPRYKIIEKKQPVAFWCNPISGHNTLYWYLQNLGQGPELLIRYENEEAVDDSQLPKDRFSAERLKGVDSTLKIQPAELGDSAVYLCASSILPSEQFFGPGTRLTVL.

The V and J genes are TRBV2 and TRBJ2-5; unclear D gene. The CDR3 covers 13 residues. CDR1 is SNHLY and CDR2 is FYNNEI in the germline V gene. With 3 bases removed from V and 3 bases from J, the gap between germline ends came to 8 bases. The CDR3 nucleotides read TGTGCCAGCAGTGACGTAGTAAAAGAGACCCAGTACTTC. Its translation: CASSDVVKETQYF.

The table lists this clone with a few counts. The chain couples TRBV14 to TRBJ1-1; 8 positions agree with TRBD1. Per the germline V gene, CDR1 is SGHDN and CDR2 is FVKESK. The CDR3 contains 17 residues. The ends lost 3 bases at V and 0 bases at J; junction bases unmatched: 9. The CDR3 is CASSQLVAGGMNTEAFF. The CDR3 bases are TGTGCCAGCAGCCAGTTGGTGGCAGGGGGCATGAACACTGAAGCTTTCTTT.

The chain has TRBV19 and TRBJ2-5; 7 bases match TRBD2. From germline, CDR1 is LNHDA and CDR2 SQIVND (reference sequence). CDR3 length: 15 amino acids. V shed 2 bases, J shed 3 bases, and the junction held 6 bases outside the gene matches. CDR3 loop: CASSIKGLDEETQYF. The CDR3 DNA follows: TGTGCCAGTAGTATAAAAGGACTAGACGAAGAGACCCAGTACTTC. Looking up the rest from reference TRBV19 and TRBJ2-5 gives the full variable domain: DGGITQSPKYLFRKEGQNVTLSCEQNLNHDAMYWYRQDPGQGLRLIYYSQIVNDFQKGDIAEGYSVSREKKESFPLTVTSAQKNPTAFYLCASSIKGLDEETQYFGPGTRLLVL.

The chain has TRBV2 and TRBJ1-5; 7 bases fit TRBD1. This CDR3 region has 15 residues. Per germline, CDR1 SNHLY and CDR2 FYNNEI. With V trimmed by 7 bases and J by 6 bases, 12 bases remained unmatched. This chain's CDR3 is CASTAGGFGRQPQHF. The CDR3 DNA reads as TGTGCCAGCACTGCAGGGGGGTTTGGACGTCAGCCCCAGCATTTT.

The J gene is TRBJ1-4, the V gene TRBV5-8, with 9 bases lining up with TRBD1. Looked up from germline, CDR1 is SGHTS and CDR2 is YDEGEE. CDR3 length: 15 amino acids. The V segment lost 4 bases and the J segment 7 bases; nucleotides outside the gene matches: 8. CDR3 bases: TGTGCCAGCAGCCTGACCGGGACAGGGAGTGAAAAACTGTTTTTT. Encoded protein: CASSLTGTGSEKLFF.

This chain connects TRBV11-2 to TRBJ2-1, with a weak D call TRBD2 (6 bases). The V end lost 3 bases, the J end lost 0 bases, and 15 bases lay between the germline ends. The CDR3 runs to 17 residues. The V gene's germline CDR1 is SGHAT and CDR2 FQNNGV. The CDR3 DNA reads as TGTGCCAGCAGCTTTTTTGCCCGGGAGAGCTCCTACAATGAGCAGTTCTTC. It is translated as CASSFFARESSYNEQFF.

The chain is built from TRBV7-2 and TRBJ2-2, with D hard to call. Looked up from germline, CDR1 is SGHTA and CDR2 is FQGNSA. CDR3 length equals 15 residues. V was shortened by 5 bases and J by 0 bases, with 10 bases between the two germline ends. CDR3 region: CASSPDTTNTGELFF. The CDR3 DNA reads TGTGCCAGCAGCCCTGACACGACGAACACCGGGGAGCTGTTTTTT.

This rearrangement joins TRBV27 to TRBJ1-5; D ambiguous. V was cut by 5 bases and J by 7 bases, with 12 bases left in between. Germline CDR1 MNHEY, CDR2 SMNVEV (reference sequence). This CDR3 spans 13 amino acids. In DNA form, the CDR3 reads TGTGCCAGCAGTCTAGGACTGGGGCAGCCCCAGCATTTT. Protein sequence: CASSLGLGQPQHF.

The V gene is TRBV5-8, the J gene TRBJ2-5; D possibly corresponds to TRBD2 (7 bases). Germline values: CDR1 SGHTS, CDR2 YDEGEE. The CDR3 has 14 amino acids. V was pared by 1 base and J by 5 bases, with 12 bases between. DNA of the CDR3: TGTGCCAGCAGCTTGACACAGGGAGGGGAGACCCAGTACTTC. Translating it yields CASSLTQGGETQYF. Drawing the rest from reference TRBV5-8 and TRBJ2-5, the complete variable domain is EAGVTQSPTHLIKTRGQQATLRCSPISGHTSVYWYQQALGLGLQFLLWYDEGEERNRGNFPPRFSGRQFPNYSSELNVNALELEDSALYLCASSLTQGGETQYFGPGTRLLVL.

The chain links TRBV19 to TRBJ1-5, with 7 positions matching TRBD1. V shed 2 bases and J 3 bases; nucleotides not matched to a gene: 10. CDR3 size: 17 residues. Germline V CDR1 and CDR2: LNHDA, SQIVND (reference sequence). CDR3: CASSIIVGGQANQPQHF. In DNA form, the CDR3 reads TGTGCCAGTAGTATAATAGTCGGAGGACAGGCCAATCAGCCCCAGCATTTT.

This clone showed up just a few times. The genes are TRBV29-1 and TRBJ1-3; D may be TRBD1 (6 bases). Germline-derived CDR1 and CDR2 are SQVTM and ANQGSEA. CDR3 size: 15 residues. Trimming stripped 7 bases from V and 4 bases from J, with 20 bases between. CDR3 coding DNA: TGCAGCGCCTCGAGGGGGGGGGCAGGAGGAAACACCATATATTTT. It yields the protein CSASRGGAGGNTIYF.

The gene calls are TRBV23-1 and TRBJ1-6, with 7 nucleotides matching TRBD1. TRBV23-1 falls under the ORF class, with uncertain function. The CDR3 runs 13 residues. With 9 bases clipped from V and 14 bases from J, the junction kept 13 bases outside the gene matches. The CDR3 is CARSPSRGESLHF. In DNA form, the CDR3 reads TGCGCCAGAAGCCCAAGCAGGGGGGAATCCCTCCACTTT.

The rearrangement joins TRBV4-2 to TRBJ2-1; 7 bases fit TRBD2. Trimming cost V 1 base and J 5 bases; bases outside gene matches: 2. CDR3 size: 14 residues. CDR1 and CDR2 (germline): LGHNA, YNFKEQ. Here the CDR3 reads CASSQASGNNEQFF. The CDR3 region has the DNA TGTGCCAGCAGCCAAGCTAGCGGAAACAATGAGCAGTTCTTC.

V usage is TRBV18 and J usage is TRBJ2-1; 7 bases agree with TRBD2. This CDR3 comprises 14 residues. Germline-derived CDR1 and CDR2 are KGHSH and LQKENI. V trimming: 3 bases; J trimming: 6 bases; junction bases outside the gene matches: 5. The CDR3 region has the DNA TGTGCCAGCTCACCGGGGACTACTTCCAATGAGCAGTTCTTC. This sequence encodes CASSPGTTSNEQFF. Full variable domain (remainder filled in from reference TRBV18 and TRBJ2-1): NAGVMQNPRHLVRRRGQEARLRCSPMKGHSHVYWYRQLPEEGLKFMVYLQKENIIDESGMPKERFSAEFPKEGPSILRIQQVVRGDSAAYFCASSPGTTSNEQFFGPGTRLTVL.

The rearrangement uses TRBV4-3 and TRBJ2-3; the D call may be TRBD1 or TRBD2 (6 bases each). The ends were cut back, 3 bases at V and 1 base at J, with 14 bases in the middle. The CDR3 has 16 amino acids. Germline CDR1 reads LGHNA; CDR2 reads YSLEER. The CDR3, as DNA: TGCGCCAGCAGCCATGGGGACGGGGGCGGCACAGATACGCAGTATTTT. It translates to CASSHGDGGGTDTQYF.